One T cell receptor beta chain is described in this entry. The antigen remains undetermined. The data were obtained in a study of cytomegalovirus exposure and HLA in healthy donors. Study findings and constraints: In an earlier analysis, productive rearrangement rates for most beta V segments clustered near 87% or 30%. CMV antigen specificity of a few CMV-associated chains was confirmed in vitro.

There were likely unrecorded immune exposures, though donors were nominally healthy when sampled. PCR amplification relied on 60 Vbeta primers (plus 13 Jbeta primers). Produced via immunoSEQ multiplex PCR; TCRdb's table is partial and in-frame only. The sample holds 150,000 or so clones, about 80% seen once. The CDR3 is 13 residues long. The V and J ends lost 8 bases and 2 bases respectively, with 12 bases between them. Germline V gene sequence: CDR1 MDHEN, CDR2 SYDVKM. Sequencing input: PBMCs. V is TRBV28 and J is TRBJ1-2; D gene unclear. The sequence was obtained from a man aged 30 to 39 in good health and CMV-seronegative. CDR3 sequence reads: CASGFARNYGYTF. CDR3 coding DNA: TGTGCCAGCGGGTTCGCCAGGAACTATGGCTACACCTTC.